These T cell receptor beta chains were read from a single sample in a study of blood T cell repertoires in COVID-19. Produced via immunoSEQ multiplex PCR; TCRdb's table is partial and in-frame only. The sample shows 200,000 or so clones, roughly four fifths of them seen only once. Sequenced material: peripheral blood. These receptors all come from a woman aged 70-85 years with active or convalescent COVID-19. The CDR3 runs from the conserved cysteine through the conserved F or W. A D gene is named only where the DNA matches it firmly. Not all rows give a size; the values are once, few, many and, for expanded clones, a class.

abundance	v_gene	d_gene	j_gene	CDR3aa	CDR3nt
NA	TRBV5-1	TRBD2	TRBJ2-2	CASSLDGGRDTGELFF	TGCGCCAGCAGCTTGGATGGCGGGAGGGACACCGGGGAGCTGTTTTTT
NA	TRBV18	NA	TRBJ2-5	CASSPGQLNWETQYF	TGTGCCAGCTCCCCCGGACAGTTAAATTGGGAGACCCAGTACTTC
NA	TRBV7-2	NA	TRBJ2-3	CASSSRRALADTQYF	TGTGCCAGCAGCTCCCGGAGGGCCCTGGCAGATACGCAGTATTTT
NA	TRBV10-1	NA	TRBJ1-2	CATRDYRVYVYTF	TGCGCCACCCGGGACTACAGGGTCTATGTCTACACCTTC
NA	TRBV6-5	NA	TRBJ1-2	CASRLLRGGNYGYTF	TGTGCCAGCAGATTACTCAGGGGAGGGAACTATGGCTACACCTTC
few	TRBV28	TRBD2	TRBJ2-7	CASSLFVGLVVEQYF	TGTGCCAGCAGTTTATTCGTAGGACTAGTTGTCGAGCAGTACTTC
NA	TRBV3-1/TRBV3-2	TRBD1	TRBJ2-7	CASSRQGLQYF	TGTGCCAGCAGCAGACAGGGGCTGCAGTACTTC
NA	TRBV27	TRBD2	TRBJ2-1	CASSLSGSGDSYNEQFF	TGTGCCAGCAGTTTATCAGGTAGCGGGGACTCCTACAATGAGCAGTTCTTC
NA	TRBV7-2	NA	TRBJ2-1	CASSLAQGGGNEQFF	TGTGCCAGCAGCTTAGCGCAGGGGGGCGGGAATGAGCAGTTCTTC
NA	TRBV12-3/TRBV12-4	NA	TRBJ1-2	CASSFRAPYGYTF	TGTGCCAGCAGTTTCAGGGCCCCATATGGCTACACCTTC
once	TRBV10-1	TRBD1	TRBJ2-3	CASSGQGAGTDTQYF	TGCGCCAGCAGTGGACAGGGGGCGGGCACAGATACGCAGTATTTT
NA	TRBV19	TRBD1	TRBJ2-5	CASSPRQGTRETQYF	TGTGCCAGTAGTCCACGACAGGGGACCAGAGAGACCCAGTACTTC
NA	TRBV9	TRBD1	TRBJ2-7	CASSVGDSRPGEQYF	TGTGCCAGCAGCGTAGGGGACAGTCGGCCGGGAGAGCAGTACTTC
NA	TRBV27	TRBD1	TRBJ1-6	CASSSGQLNSPLHF	TGTGCCAGCAGTTCGGGACAGCTTAATTCACCCCTCCACTTT
NA	TRBV27	TRBD1	TRBJ2-5	CASSLRGQQETQYF	TGTGCCAGCAGTTTACGGGGACAGCAAGAGACCCAGTACTTC
NA	TRBV10-3	NA	TRBJ1-4	CAPRLRRRRKLFF	TGTGCCCCACGCCTTAGGAGGCGGAGGAAACTGTTTTTT
NA	TRBV9	TRBD2	TRBJ2-2	CASSQNPREGETGELFF	TGTGCCAGCAGCCAAAATCCTCGGGAGGGGGAGACCGGGGAGCTGTTTTTT
NA	TRBV18	NA	TRBJ2-3	CASSLKTGTDTQYF	TGTGCCAGCTCACTCAAGACTGGCACAGATACGCAGTATTTT
NA	TRBV20-1	NA	TRBJ2-7	CSARDTARQYF	TGCAGTGCTAGAGATACAGCCCGGCAGTACTTC
NA	TRBV21-1	NA	TRBJ2-7	CASSNAGLAPYEQYF	TGTGCCAGCAGCAACGCCGGCCTAGCGCCATACGAGCAGTACTTC
NA	TRBV6-1	NA	TRBJ1-1	CASSEVTGTEAFF	TGTGCCAGCAGTGAGGTAACGGGCACTGAAGCTTTCTTT
NA	TRBV28	TRBD2	TRBJ2-5	CASSYIPRGQASGRETQYF	TGTGCCAGCAGTTACATCCCCAGGGGGCAGGCTAGCGGGAGGGAGACCCAGTACTTC
few	TRBV19	TRBD1	TRBJ1-1	CASSIRGGIEAFF	TGTGCCAGTAGTATTAGAGGGGGCATTGAAGCTTTCTTT
NA	TRBV19	NA	TRBJ1-5	CASSPYSLTDNQPQHF	TGTGCCAGTAGCCCTTACTCCCTGACAGATAATCAGCCCCAGCATTTT
NA	TRBV28	TRBD2	TRBJ2-3	CASTTLKRGGTDTQYF	TGTGCCAGCACTACCCTTAAGCGGGGGGGCACAGATACGCAGTATTTT
NA	TRBV4-2	NA	TRBJ1-2	CASSPLTDLLDGYTF	TGTGCCAGCAGCCCGTTGACAGATCTTTTGGATGGCTACACCTTC
NA	TRBV2	NA	TRBJ1-6	CASSVAGVDSPLHF	TGTGCCAGCAGTGTGGCAGGGGTCGATTCACCCCTCCACTTT
NA	TRBV3-1/TRBV3-2	TRBD2	TRBJ2-2	CASSLAGGTGELFF	TGTGCCAGCTCTTTAGCGGGAGGGACCGGGGAGCTGTTTTTT
NA	TRBV5-1	NA	TRBJ1-2	CASSFTGYGYTF	TGCGCCAGCAGCTTTACGGGCTATGGCTACACCTTC
many	TRBV6-1	NA	TRBJ1-6	CASSEFPPDRSSYNSPLHF	TGTGCCAGCAGCGAATTCCCCCCCGACAGGAGCTCCTATAATTCACCCCTCCACTTT
NA	TRBV6-5	NA	TRBJ1-1	CASRPGTRNTEAFF	TGTGCCAGCAGACCCGGGACAAGGAACACTGAAGCTTTCTTT
NA	TRBV7-6	NA	TRBJ2-1	CASSSAGNEQFF	TGTGCCAGCAGCTCTGCGGGCAATGAGCAGTTCTTC
once	TRBV28	NA	TRBJ1-5	CASSLQVIQPQHF	TGTGCCAGCAGCTTACAGGTGATTCAGCCCCAGCATTTT
NA	TRBV5-1	TRBD2	TRBJ2-1	CASSLARLASYNEQFF	TGCGCCAGCAGCTTGGCCCGACTAGCTTCCTACAATGAGCAGTTCTTC
NA	TRBV6-4	NA	TRBJ2-3	CASSALPAGTSTDTQYF	TGTGCCAGCAGTGCCCTCCCCGCGGGGACTAGCACAGATACGCAGTATTTT
NA	TRBV5-1	NA	TRBJ1-4	CASSLAGRGNEKLFF	TGCGCCAGCAGCTTGGCAGGGCGGGGAAATGAAAAACTGTTTTTT
NA	TRBV12-3/TRBV12-4	NA	TRBJ2-4	CASRGDNKNIQYF	TGTGCCAGCAGGGGGGACAACAAAAACATTCAGTACTTC
NA	TRBV7-9	TRBD2	TRBJ2-2	CASSPTGRATGELFF	TGTGCCAGCAGCCCAACGGGGAGGGCGACCGGGGAGCTGTTTTTT
NA	TRBV9	TRBD1	TRBJ1-4	CASSATGGGGKLFF	TGTGCCAGCAGCGCTACAGGGGGAGGGGGAAAACTGTTTTTT
NA	TRBV10-1	TRBD2	TRBJ2-1	CASSEGIAGTGYEQFF	TGCGCCAGCAGTGAAGGCATAGCGGGAACCGGGTATGAGCAGTTCTTC
NA	TRBV2	TRBD1	TRBJ1-4	CASSPTRDRGFF	TGTGCCAGCAGTCCTACCCGGGACAGGGGGTTTTTT
NA	TRBV18	TRBD2	TRBJ2-2	CASSPRGGDTGELFF	TGTGCCAGCTCACCACGCGGGGGGGACACCGGGGAGCTGTTTTTT
NA	TRBV4-1	NA	TRBJ2-3	CASSHRPRGDTQYF	TGCGCCAGCAGCCACCGACCACGAGGAGATACGCAGTATTTT